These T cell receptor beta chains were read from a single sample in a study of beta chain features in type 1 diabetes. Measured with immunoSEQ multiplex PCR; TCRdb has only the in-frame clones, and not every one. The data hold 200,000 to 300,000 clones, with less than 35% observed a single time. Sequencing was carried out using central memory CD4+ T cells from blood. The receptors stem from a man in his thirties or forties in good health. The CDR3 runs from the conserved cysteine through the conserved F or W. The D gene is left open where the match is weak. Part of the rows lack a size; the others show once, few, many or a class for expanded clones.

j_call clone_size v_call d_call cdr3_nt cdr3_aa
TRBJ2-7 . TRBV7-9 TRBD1 TGTGCCAGCAGCTTAGCGAAAGGTAACCGGGACAGGGCCTACGAGCAGTACTTT CASSLAKGNRDRAYEQYF
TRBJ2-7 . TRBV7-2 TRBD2 TGTGCCAGCAGCTCCCTAGCGGGATACGAGCAGTACTTC CASSSLAGYEQYF
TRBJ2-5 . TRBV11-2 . TGTGCCAGCAGCTTATCGGGGGTGACCCAGTACTTC CASSLSGVTQYF
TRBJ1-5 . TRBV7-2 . TGTGCCAGCAGCCCACGGACGGGAGAGGGTCAGCCCCAGCATTTT CASSPRTGEGQPQHF
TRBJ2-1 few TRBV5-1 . TGCGCCAGCAGCTACCGACTTGGGGAGCAGTTCTTC CASSYRLGEQFF
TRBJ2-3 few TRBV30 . TGTGCCTGGAGTGTTGGTCAAAACACAGATACGCAGTATTTT CAWSVGQNTDTQYF
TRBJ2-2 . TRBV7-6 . TGTGCCAGCAGCTTGGGGACTCCTCCGACCGGGGAGCTGTTTTTT CASSLGTPPTGELFF
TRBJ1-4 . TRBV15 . TGTGCCACCGCTTCCGGGGCGACTAATGAAAAACTGTTTTTT CATASGATNEKLFF
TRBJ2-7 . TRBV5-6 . TGTGCCAGCAGCTTGGTGGGCGAGCAGTACTTC CASSLVGEQYF
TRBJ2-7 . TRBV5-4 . TGTGCCAGCAGCTGGGACAACTACGAGCAGTACTTC CASSWDNYEQYF
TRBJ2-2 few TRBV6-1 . TGTGCCAGCAGTGAAAGTTACACCGGGGAGCTGTTTTTT CASSESYTGELFF
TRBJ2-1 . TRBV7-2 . TGTGCCAGCAGCTTAGTGGGAAATGAGCAGTTCTTC CASSLVGNEQFF
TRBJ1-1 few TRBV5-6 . TGTGCCAGCAGCGGCGGGCGGAACACTGAAGCTTTCTTT CASSGGRNTEAFF
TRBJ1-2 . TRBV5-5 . TGTGCCAGCAGCACCGGGGCCAACTATGGCTACACCTTC CASSTGANYGYTF
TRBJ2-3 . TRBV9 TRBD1 TGTGCCAGCAGCCCGCGGACAGGGGGCGCAGATACGCAGTATTTT CASSPRTGGADTQYF
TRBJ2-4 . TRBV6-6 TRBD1 TGTGCCAGCAGTTACTCCGACAGGGGGTACATTCAGTACTTC CASSYSDRGYIQYF
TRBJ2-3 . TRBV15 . TGTGCCACCAGCAGAGAGGGGGGCAGGCACACAGATACGCAGTATTTT CATSREGGRHTDTQYF
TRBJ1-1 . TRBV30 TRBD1 TGTGCCTGGAGCCGGGACAGTAACACTGAAGCTTTCTTT CAWSRDSNTEAFF
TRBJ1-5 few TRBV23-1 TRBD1 TGCGCCCGGGCCCTGGACAGGGAAGTCCAGCCCCAGCATTTT CARALDREVQPQHF
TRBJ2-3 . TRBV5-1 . TGCGCCAGCAGACCCACTAGCACAGATACGCAGTATTTT CASRPTSTDTQYF
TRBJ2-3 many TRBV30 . TGTGCCTGGAGTGTCATGGGGGCGAGCACAGATACGCAGTATTTT CAWSVMGASTDTQYF
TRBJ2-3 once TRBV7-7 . TGTGCCAGCAGCCCAGGTTACACGGCTGGCACAGATACGCAGTATTTT CASSPGYTAGTDTQYF
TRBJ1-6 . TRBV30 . TGTGCCTGGAGGGAATCAAGTTCACCCCTCCACTTT CAWRESSSPLHF
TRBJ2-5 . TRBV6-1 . TGTGCCAGCAGTGAAGCTGTCCAGACCCAGTACTTC CASSEAVQTQYF
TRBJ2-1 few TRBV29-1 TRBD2 TGCAGCGTTGTGGGAGGGACGGGGGATTCCTACAATGAGCAGTTCTTC CSVVGGTGDSYNEQFF
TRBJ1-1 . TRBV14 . TGTGCCAGCAGCCAAGATAGGGTTAAAGCTTTCTTT CASSQDRVKAFF
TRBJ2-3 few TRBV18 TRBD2 TGTGCCAGCTCACCAGAACTAGCGGGGGGCCCGGATACGCAGTATTTT CASSPELAGGPDTQYF
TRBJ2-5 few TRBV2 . TGTGCCAGCAGTGGTGAGGGTTTGGAGACCCAGTACTTC CASSGEGLETQYF
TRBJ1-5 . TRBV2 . TGTGCCATCCGGAGAGATAGCAATCAGCCCCAGCATTTT CAIRRDSNQPQHF
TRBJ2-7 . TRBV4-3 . TGCGCCAGCAGCCAAGAACCACAGGGCTTCCTGGGGAACGAGCAGTACTTC CASSQEPQGFLGNEQYF
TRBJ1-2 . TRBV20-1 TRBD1 TGCAGTTTGAGGACAGGCAAGAGCTACACCTTC CSLRTGKSYTF
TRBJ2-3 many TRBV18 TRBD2 TGTGCCAGCTCACCAAGGCGGGGACTAGCGGTCAGAGATACGCAGTATTTT CASSPRRGLAVRDTQYF
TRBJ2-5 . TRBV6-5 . TGTGCCAGCAGTTACTCGCAGCGAGAGACCCAGTACTTC CASSYSQRETQYF
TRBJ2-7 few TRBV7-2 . TGTGCCAGCAGCCCCGGGGCCCGTCCAGGCTCCTACGAGCAGTACTTC CASSPGARPGSYEQYF
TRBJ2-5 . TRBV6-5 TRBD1 TGTGCCAGCAGTTACTCTCAAGGGGGCCCAGGGACCCAGTACTTC CASSYSQGGPGTQYF
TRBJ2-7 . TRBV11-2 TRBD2 TGTGCCAGCAGCCATAGCGGGCCGAACTACGAGCAGTACTTC CASSHSGPNYEQYF
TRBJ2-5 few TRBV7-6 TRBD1 TGTGCCAGCAGCTTAACCTTCGGGACAGGGGGAGAGACCCAGTACTTC CASSLTFGTGGETQYF
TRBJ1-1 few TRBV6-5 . TGTGCCAGCAACGGCTTAATGAACACTGAAGCTTTCTTT CASNGLMNTEAFF
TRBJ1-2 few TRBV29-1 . TGCAGCGTTGATTTGGGGGCGGACTATGGCTACACCTTC CSVDLGADYGYTF
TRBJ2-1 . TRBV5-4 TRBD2 TGTGCCAGCAGCCCCGCCCTAGCGGGGGTCCTCAATGAGCAGTTCTTC CASSPALAGVLNEQFF
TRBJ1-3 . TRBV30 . TGTGCCTGGAGGGACGGACAGTACTCTGGAAACACCATATATTTT CAWRDGQYSGNTIYF
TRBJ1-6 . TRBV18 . TGTGCCAGCTCACCATCAGGAGGGTCGGGGGTAAATTCACCCCTCCACTTT CASSPSGGSGVNSPLHF
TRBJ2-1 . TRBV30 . TGTGCCTGGAGTTCCACAACTAGTTCTGAGCAGTTCTTC CAWSSTTSSEQFF
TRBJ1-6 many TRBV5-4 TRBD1 TGTGCCAGCAGCTTCCGGGACAGGGAGGGGTCACCCCTCCACTTT CASSFRDREGSPLHF
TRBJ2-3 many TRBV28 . TGTGCCATCGGAGATACGCAGTATTTT CAIGDTQYF
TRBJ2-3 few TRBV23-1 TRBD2 TGCGCCAGCAGTCGGCTAGCGGGCTTATCTAGCACAGATACGCAGTATTTT CASSRLAGLSSTDTQYF
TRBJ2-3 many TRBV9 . TGTGCCAGCAGCGTAGGGGGACAACTCAGGATCGGGGATACGCAGTATTTT CASSVGGQLRIGDTQYF
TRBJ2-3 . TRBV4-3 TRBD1 TGCGCCAGCAGCTTACGGACAGGGGAGGCAGATACGCAGTATTTT CASSLRTGEADTQYF
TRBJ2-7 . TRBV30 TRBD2 TGTACCGGACTAGCGGGAAACCACGAGCAGTACTTC CTGLAGNHEQYF
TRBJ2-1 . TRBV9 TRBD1 TGTGCCAGCAGCTTACGGGACAGAAACAATGAGCAGTTCTTC CASSLRDRNNEQFF